The following is a T cell receptor beta chain sequence with its context. Its antigen is undetermined. This specimen belongs to a study of T cells in Graves' hyperthyroidism and ophthalmopathy. Whole-study findings and limits: Most thyroid clonotypes expanded above 0.001 appeared in blood too.

Regions amplified from RNA transcripts were the TCR beta CDR3 regions. With the HTBI primer set, the TCR CDR3 went through a first round of RT-PCR. TCRdb redid the calling of the multiplex PCR reads with MiXCR, one entry per CDR3 protein. The repertoire has about 400,000 distinct CDR3 sequences, 14% to 15% of them found once; the top ten carry over 25%. Newly diagnosed hyperthyroidism, duration under 2 months, in patients aged 18 to 65. Uncontrolled infection, other autoimmune disease, pregnancy or lactation barred patients from enrollment. Orbital computed tomography, thyroid ultrasound, serum thyroxine and TRAb, and clinical symptoms together informed the diagnoses. Germline V gene sequence: CDR1 LNHDA, CDR2 SQIVND (reference sequence). The CDR3 contains 15 residues. V dropped 5 bases and J dropped 3 bases, with 11 bases sitting between them.

The gene calls are TRBV19 and TRBJ2-6; unclear D gene. The clonotype comes from a woman aged 30 to 39 with Graves' hyperthyroidism. Material for sequencing was blood. The DNA for the CDR3 is TGTGCCAGTAGTGCAGCCCTATTTGGGGCCAACGTCCTGACTTTC. This encodes CASSAALFGANVLTF.